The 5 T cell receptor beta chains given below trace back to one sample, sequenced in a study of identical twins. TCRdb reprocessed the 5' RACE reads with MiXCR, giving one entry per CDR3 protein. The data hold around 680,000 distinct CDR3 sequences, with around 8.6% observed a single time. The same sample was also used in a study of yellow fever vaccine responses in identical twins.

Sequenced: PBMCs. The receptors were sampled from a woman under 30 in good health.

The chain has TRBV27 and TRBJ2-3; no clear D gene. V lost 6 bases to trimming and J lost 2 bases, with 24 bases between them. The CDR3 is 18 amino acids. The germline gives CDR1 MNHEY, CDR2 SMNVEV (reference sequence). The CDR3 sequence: CASRPDFTAPFPTDTQYF. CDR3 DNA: TGTGCCAGCAGACCCGACTTTACGGCCCCGTTCCCCACAGATACGCAGTATTTT.

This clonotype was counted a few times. DNA of the CDR3: TGTGCCAGCAGCGGGGGACAGGGTCCATATTCACCCCTCCACTTT. Protein product: CASSGGQGPYSPLHF. The genes are TRBV9 and TRBJ1-6; 9 bases agree with TRBD1. V trimming: 3 bases; J trimming: 8 bases; junction bases outside the gene matches: 6. CDR3 length equals 15 residues. Germline CDR1 SGDLS, CDR2 YYNGEE.

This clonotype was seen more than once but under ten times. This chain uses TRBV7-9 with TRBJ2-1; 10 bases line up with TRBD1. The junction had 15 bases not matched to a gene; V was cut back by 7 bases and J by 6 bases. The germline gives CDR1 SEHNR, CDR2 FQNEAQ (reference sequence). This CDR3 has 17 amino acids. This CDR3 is CASTQHQRTGGTNEQFF. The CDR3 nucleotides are TGTGCCAGCACACAACACCAGCGGACAGGGGGAACCAATGAGCAGTTCTTC.

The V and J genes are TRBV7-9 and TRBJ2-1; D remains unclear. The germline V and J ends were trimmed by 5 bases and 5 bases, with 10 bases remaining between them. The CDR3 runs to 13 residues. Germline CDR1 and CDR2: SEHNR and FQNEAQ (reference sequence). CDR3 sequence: CASSAGPDNEQFF. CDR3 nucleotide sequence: TGTGCCAGCAGCGCCGGACCGGACAATGAGCAGTTCTTC.

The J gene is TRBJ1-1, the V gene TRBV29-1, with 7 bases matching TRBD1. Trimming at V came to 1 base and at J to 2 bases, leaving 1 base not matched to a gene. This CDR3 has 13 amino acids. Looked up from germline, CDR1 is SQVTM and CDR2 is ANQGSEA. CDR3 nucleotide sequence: TGCAGCGTTGAAGGACAGGGAAACACTGAAGCTTTCTTT. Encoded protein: CSVEGQGNTEAFF.